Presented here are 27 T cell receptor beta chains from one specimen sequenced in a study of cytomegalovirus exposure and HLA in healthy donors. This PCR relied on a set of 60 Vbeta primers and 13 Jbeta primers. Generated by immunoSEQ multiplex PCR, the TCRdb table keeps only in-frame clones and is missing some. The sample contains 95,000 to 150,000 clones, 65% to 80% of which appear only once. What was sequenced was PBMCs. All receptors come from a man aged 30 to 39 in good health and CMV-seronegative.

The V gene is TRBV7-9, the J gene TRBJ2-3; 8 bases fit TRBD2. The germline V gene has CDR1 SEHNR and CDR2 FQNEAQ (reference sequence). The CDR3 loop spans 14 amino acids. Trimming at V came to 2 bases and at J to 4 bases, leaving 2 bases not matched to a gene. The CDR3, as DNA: TGTGCCAGCAGCTTAAAGCGGGAGTCAGATACGCAGTATTTT. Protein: CASSLKRESDTQYF.

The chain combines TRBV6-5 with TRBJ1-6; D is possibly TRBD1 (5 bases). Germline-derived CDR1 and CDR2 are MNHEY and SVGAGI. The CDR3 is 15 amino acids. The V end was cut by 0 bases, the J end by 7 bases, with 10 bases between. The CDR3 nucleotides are TGTGCCAGCAGTTACTCGTGGGGGAGGAATTCACCCCTCCACTTT. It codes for CASSYSWGRNSPLHF.

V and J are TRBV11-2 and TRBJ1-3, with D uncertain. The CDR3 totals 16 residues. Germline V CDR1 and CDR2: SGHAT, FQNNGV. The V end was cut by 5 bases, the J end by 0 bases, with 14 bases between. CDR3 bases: TGTGCCAGCAGCCGACTACAGCGCTTCTCTGGAAACACCATATATTTT. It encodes CASSRLQRFSGNTIYF.

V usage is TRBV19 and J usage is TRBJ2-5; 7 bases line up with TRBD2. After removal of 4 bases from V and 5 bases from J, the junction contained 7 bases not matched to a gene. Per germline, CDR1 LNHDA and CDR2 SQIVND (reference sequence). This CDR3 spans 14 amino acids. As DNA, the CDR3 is TGTGCCAGTAGTAGACACAAAGCGGGGGAGACCCAGTACTTC. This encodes CASSRHKAGETQYF.

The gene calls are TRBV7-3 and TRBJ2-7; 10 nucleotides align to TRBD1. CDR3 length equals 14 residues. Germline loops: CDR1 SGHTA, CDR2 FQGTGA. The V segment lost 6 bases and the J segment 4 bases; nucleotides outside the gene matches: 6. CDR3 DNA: TGTGCCAGCAGGGAGACAGGGGGCGAGTACGAGCAGTACTTC. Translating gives CASRETGGEYEQYF.

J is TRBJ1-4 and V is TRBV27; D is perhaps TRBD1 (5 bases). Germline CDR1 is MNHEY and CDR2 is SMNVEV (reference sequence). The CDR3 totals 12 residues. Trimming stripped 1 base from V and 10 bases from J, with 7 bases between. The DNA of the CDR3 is TGTGCCAGCAGTTTATGGGGCGGAAAACTGTTTTTT. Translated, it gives CASSLWGGKLFF.

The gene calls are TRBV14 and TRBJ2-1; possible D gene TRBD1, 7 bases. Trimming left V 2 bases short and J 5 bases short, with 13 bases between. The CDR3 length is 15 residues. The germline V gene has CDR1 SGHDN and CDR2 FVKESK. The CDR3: CASSQRRGLNNEQFF. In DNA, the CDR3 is TGTGCCAGCAGCCAACGGAGGGGGCTGAACAATGAGCAGTTCTTC.

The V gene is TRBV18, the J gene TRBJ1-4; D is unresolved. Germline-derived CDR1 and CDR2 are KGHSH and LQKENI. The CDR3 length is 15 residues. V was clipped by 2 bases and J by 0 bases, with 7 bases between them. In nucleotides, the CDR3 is TGTGCCAGCTCACCAGGGCCCCCAACTAATGAAAAACTGTTTTTT. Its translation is CASSPGPPTNEKLFF. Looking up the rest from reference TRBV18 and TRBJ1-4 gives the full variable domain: NAGVMQNPRHLVRRRGQEARLRCSPMKGHSHVYWYRQLPEEGLKFMVYLQKENIIDESGMPKERFSAEFPKEGPSILRIQQVVRGDSAAYFCASSPGPPTNEKLFFGSGTQLSVL.

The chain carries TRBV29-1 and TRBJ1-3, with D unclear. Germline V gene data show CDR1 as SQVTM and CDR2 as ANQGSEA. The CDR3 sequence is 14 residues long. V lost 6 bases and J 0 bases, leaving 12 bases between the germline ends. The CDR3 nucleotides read TGCAGCGTCCTGACGAGGAGCTCTGGAAACACCATATATTTT. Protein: CSVLTRSSGNTIYF. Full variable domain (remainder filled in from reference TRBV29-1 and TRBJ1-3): SAVISQKPSRDICQRGTSLTIQCQVDSQVTMMFWYRQQPGQSLTLIATANQGSEATYESGFVIDKFPISRPNLTFSTLTVSNMSPEDSSIYLCSVLTRSSGNTIYFGEGSWLTVV.

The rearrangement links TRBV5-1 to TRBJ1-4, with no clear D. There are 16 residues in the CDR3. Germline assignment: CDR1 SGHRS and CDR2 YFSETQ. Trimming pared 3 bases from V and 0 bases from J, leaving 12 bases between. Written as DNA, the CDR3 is TGCGCCAGCAGCTCCTCCGGGATCACAACTAATGAAAAACTGTTTTTT. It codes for CASSSSGITTNEKLFF.

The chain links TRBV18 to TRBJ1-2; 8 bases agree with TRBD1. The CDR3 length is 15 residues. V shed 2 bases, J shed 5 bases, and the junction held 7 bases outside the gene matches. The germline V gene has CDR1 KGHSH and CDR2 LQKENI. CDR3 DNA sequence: TGTGCCAGCTCACCATCAAAGACAGGGGAGTATGGCTACACCTTC. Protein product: CASSPSKTGEYGYTF.

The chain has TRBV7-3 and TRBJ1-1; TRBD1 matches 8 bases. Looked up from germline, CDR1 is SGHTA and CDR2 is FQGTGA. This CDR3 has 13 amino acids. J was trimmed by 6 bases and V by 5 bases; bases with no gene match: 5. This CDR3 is CASSQMTGAEAFF. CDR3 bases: TGTGCCAGCAGCCAAATGACAGGGGCTGAAGCTTTCTTT.

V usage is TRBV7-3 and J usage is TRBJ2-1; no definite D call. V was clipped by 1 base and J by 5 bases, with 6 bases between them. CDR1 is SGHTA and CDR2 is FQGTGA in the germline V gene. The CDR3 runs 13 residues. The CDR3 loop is CASSLMGDNEQFF. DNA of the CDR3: TGTGCCAGCAGCTTAATGGGCGACAATGAGCAGTTCTTC. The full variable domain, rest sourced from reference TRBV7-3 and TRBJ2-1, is GAGVSQTPSNKVTEKGKYVELRCDPISGHTALYWYRQSLGQGPEFLIYFQGTGAADDSGLPNDRFFAVRPEGSVSTLKIQRTERGDSAVYLCASSLMGDNEQFFGPGTRLTVL.

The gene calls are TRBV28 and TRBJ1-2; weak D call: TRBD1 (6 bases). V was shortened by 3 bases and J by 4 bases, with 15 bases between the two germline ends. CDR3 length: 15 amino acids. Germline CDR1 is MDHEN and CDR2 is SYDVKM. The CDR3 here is CASSLGAPKTYGYTF. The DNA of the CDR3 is TGTGCCAGCAGTTTGGGGGCGCCGAAAACCTATGGCTACACCTTC.

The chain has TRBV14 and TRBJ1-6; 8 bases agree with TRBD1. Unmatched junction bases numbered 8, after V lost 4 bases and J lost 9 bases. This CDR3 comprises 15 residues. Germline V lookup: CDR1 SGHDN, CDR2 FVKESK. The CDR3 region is CASSPTGVNASPLHF. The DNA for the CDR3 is TGTGCCAGCAGCCCGACAGGGGTTAATGCTTCACCCCTCCACTTT.

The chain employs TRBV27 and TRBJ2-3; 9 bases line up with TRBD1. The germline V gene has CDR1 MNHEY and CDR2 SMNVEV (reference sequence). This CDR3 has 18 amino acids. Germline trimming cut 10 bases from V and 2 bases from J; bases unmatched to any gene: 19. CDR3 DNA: TGTGCCACCAGAAGGACAGGGGTTGAGGGGGGTCCCACAGATACGCAGTATTTT. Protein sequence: CATRRTGVEGGPTDTQYF.

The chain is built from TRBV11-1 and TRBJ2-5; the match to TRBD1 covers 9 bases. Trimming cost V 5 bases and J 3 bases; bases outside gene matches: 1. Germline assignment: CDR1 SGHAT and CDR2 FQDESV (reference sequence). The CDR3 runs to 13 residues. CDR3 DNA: TGTGCCAGCAGCCGGGACAGGGAAGAGACCCAGTACTTC. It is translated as CASSRDREETQYF.

CDR3 DNA sequence: TGTGCCAGCAGCGCAACAGGGGTATCCTTGAACACTGAAGCTTTCTTT. Encoded protein: CASSATGVSLNTEAFF. The rearrangement uses TRBV7-2 and TRBJ1-1; the match to TRBD1 covers 7 bases. Germline V gives CDR1 SGHTA, CDR2 FQGNSA. This CDR3 has 16 residues. Losses at the gene ends were 5 bases for V and 0 bases for J; bases not matched to a gene: 9. Together with reference TRBV7-2 and TRBJ1-1, the CDR3 gives the full variable domain: GAGVSQSPSNKVTEKGKDVELRCDPISGHTALYWYRQSLGQGLEFLIYFQGNSAPDKSGLPSDRFSAERTGGSVSTLTIQRTQQEDSAVYLCASSATGVSLNTEAFFGQGTRLTVV.

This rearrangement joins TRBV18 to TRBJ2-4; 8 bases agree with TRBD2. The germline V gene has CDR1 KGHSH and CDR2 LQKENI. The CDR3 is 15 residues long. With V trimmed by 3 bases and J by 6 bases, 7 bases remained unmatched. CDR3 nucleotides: TGTGCCAGCTCACCTGAAGCGGGAGCGAGAAACATTCAGTACTTC. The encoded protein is CASSPEAGARNIQYF.

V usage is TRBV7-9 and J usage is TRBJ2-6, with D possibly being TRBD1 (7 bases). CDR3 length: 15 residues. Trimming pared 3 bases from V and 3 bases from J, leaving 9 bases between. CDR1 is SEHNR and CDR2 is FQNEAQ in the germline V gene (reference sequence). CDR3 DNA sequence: TGTGCCAGCAGCTTCAGGGGGGTTGGGGCCAACGTCCTGACTTTC. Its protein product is CASSFRGVGANVLTF.

The CDR3 reads CASSAPPGTGEGYTF. DNA of the CDR3: TGTGCCAGCAGTGCCCCACCCGGGACAGGGGAGGGCTACACCTTC. This chain connects TRBV25-1 to TRBJ1-2; 10 nucleotides agree with TRBD1. The CDR3 contains 15 residues. Trimming removed 4 bases from V and 8 bases from J; junction bases left unmatched: 10. Looked up from germline, CDR1 is MGHDK and CDR2 is SYGVNS.

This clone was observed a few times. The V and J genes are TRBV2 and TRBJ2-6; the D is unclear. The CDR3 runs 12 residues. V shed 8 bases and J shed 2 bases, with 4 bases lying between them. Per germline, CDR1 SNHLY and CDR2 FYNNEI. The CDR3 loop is CASVAGANVLTF. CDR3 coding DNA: TGTGCCAGCGTAGCTGGGGCCAACGTCCTGACTTTC.

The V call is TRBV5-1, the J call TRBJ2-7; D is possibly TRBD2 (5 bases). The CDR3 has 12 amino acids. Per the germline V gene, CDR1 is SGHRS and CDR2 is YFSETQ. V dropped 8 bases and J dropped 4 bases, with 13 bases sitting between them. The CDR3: CASRADPYEQYF. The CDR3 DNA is TGCGCCAGTAGAGCGGACCCTTACGAGCAGTACTTC.

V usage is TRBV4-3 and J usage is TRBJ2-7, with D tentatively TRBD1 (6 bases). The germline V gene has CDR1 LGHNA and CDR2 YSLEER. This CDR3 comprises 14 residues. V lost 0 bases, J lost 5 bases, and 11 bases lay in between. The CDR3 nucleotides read TGCGCCAGCAGCCAAGAACAGGGAGAAGACGAGCAGTACTTC. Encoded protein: CASSQEQGEDEQYF.

Here the CDR3 reads CASTRTSGGPPDTQYF. CDR3 coding DNA: TGTGCCAGCACTCGGACTAGCGGGGGCCCTCCAGATACGCAGTATTTT. The chain has TRBV7-6 and TRBJ2-3; 13 bases agree with TRBD2. The CDR3 consists of 16 residues. Germline CDR1 SGHVS, CDR2 FNYEAQ. V shed 7 bases and J 4 bases; nucleotides not matched to a gene: 8.

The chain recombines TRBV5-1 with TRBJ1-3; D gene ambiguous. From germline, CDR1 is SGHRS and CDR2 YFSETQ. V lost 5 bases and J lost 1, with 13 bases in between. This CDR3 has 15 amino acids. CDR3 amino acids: CASSFTPLSGNTIYF. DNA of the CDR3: TGCGCCAGCAGTTTTACTCCGCTGTCTGGAAACACCATATATTTT. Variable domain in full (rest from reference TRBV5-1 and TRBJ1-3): KAGVTQTPRYLIKTRGQQVTLSCSPISGHRSVSWYQQTPGQGLQFLFEYFSETQRNKGNFPGRFSGRQFSNSRSEMNVSTLELGDSALYLCASSFTPLSGNTIYFGEGSWLTVV.

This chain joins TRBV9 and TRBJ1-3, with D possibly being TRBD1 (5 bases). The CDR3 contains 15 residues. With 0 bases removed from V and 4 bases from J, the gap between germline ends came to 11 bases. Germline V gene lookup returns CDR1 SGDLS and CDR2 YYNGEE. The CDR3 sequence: CASSVGDFGGNTIYF. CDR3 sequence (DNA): TGTGCCAGCAGCGTAGGGGACTTTGGGGGAAACACCATATATTTT.